The sequence of this TCR beta chain was determined in a study of early T cells in non-severe SARS-CoV-2 infection. Study information: RNA in bulk from unsorted whole blood was sequenced, and chains were unpaired.

The V gene's germline CDR1 is MNHNY and CDR2 SVGAGI (reference sequence). The CDR3 runs 14 residues. The V end lost 5 bases, the J end lost 4 bases, and 13 bases lay between the germline ends. Whole-study results and caveats: Anti-spike CD8 responses were favored in VDJdb matching, and private and CD4 specificities were missed.

Attachment of unique molecular identifiers was made to individual cDNA molecules. One entry per CDR3 protein results from TCRdb running MiXCR on the 5' RACE reads. In the table there are some 82,000 distinct CDR3 sequences, 9.5% to 13% of which are singletons. This clonotype was counted a few times. What it recognizes is unknown. The rearrangement links TRBV6-6 to TRBJ2-3, with D tentatively TRBD1 (5 bases). Sequenced: whole blood. The sequence came from an adult who was a healthcare worker with PCR-confirmed SARS-CoV-2 infection or an uninfected control (not recorded which). In nucleotides, the CDR3 is TGTGCCAGCAGTACAGGAGCCGGGTCAGATACGCAGTATTTT. It translates to CASSTGAGSDTQYF.